This T cell receptor beta chain stems from a study of blood T cell repertoires in COVID-19. The overall study: Collection of acute and convalescent COVID-19 samples took place in the United States, Italy and Spain.

Here immunoSEQ multiplex PCR was the method, and the copy in TCRdb shows in-frame clones only, minus some. The sample has 150,000 to 200,000 clones, approximately 80% seen once; the top ten hold under 7%. Participants came from roughly 23 US areas, aged about 18 to 89 years. V was shortened by 5 bases and J by 3 bases, with 13 bases between the two germline ends. The germline gives CDR1 SEHNR, CDR2 FQNEAQ (reference sequence). The CDR3 sequence is 15 residues long. Sample: PBMCs or T cells enriched from blood (not recorded which). This clonotype originated in a man aged 40-49 years who had recovered from COVID-19. V is TRBV7-9 and J is TRBJ2-2; maybe TRBD2 (5 bases). The CDR3 sequence is CASSTLAPYTGELFF. The CDR3 DNA reads TGTGCCAGCAGCACTTTAGCGCCCTACACCGGGGAGCTGTTTTTT.